This paragraph reports one T cell receptor beta chain. In germline, CDR1 is MNHEY, CDR2 SMNVEV (reference sequence). The CDR3 loop spans 14 amino acids. Unmatched junction bases numbered 2, after V lost 3 bases and J lost 3 bases. Original processing notes: How many nucleated cells were present was estimated from reference gene primer amplification. Sequenced by immunoSEQ multiplex PCR; TCRdb stores in-frame clones only, minus some. V and J calls and clone size are copied from that table; D and trimming were computed from the DNA. The sample shows 90,000 to 150,000 clones, approximately 90% of them seen only once. This entry belongs to a study of blood T cell repertoires in COVID-19. Turning to the study itself: COVID-19 samples from acute and convalescent phases originated in the United States, Italy and Spain. PBMCs, B-cell-depleted T cells, or T cells provided the cDNA or gDNA that made up the material.

This receptor was taken from a man between 70 and 80 years old with active or convalescent COVID-19. J is TRBJ1-2 and V is TRBV27, with TRBD1 matching 9 bases. The sequenced material came from peripheral blood. The CDR3: CASSLGTGYYGYTF. DNA of the CDR3: TGTGCCAGCAGTTTGGGGACAGGGTACTATGGCTACACCTTC.